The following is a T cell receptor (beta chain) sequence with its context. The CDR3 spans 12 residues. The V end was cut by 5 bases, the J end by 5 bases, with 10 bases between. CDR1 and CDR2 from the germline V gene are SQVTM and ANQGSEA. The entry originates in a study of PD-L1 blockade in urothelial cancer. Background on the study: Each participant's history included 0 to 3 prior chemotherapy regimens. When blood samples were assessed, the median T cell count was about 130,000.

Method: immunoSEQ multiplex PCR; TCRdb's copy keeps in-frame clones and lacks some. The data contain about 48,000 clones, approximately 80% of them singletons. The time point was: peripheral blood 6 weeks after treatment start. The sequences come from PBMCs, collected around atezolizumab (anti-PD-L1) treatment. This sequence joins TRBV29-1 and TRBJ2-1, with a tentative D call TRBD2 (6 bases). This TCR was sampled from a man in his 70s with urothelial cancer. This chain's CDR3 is CSVHGGNNEQFF. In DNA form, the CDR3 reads TGCAGCGTTCACGGGGGTAACAATGAGCAGTTCTTC.